This T cell receptor beta chain was captured in a study of Tregs in tolerant kidney transplant recipients. Study background: The nonmyeloablative bone marrow transplants came from related graft donors, with transient mixed chimerism.

Study-wide points: Validation in larger populations is needed because few patients were studied. Donor-specific Treg expansion exceeded global Treg expansion in tolerant patients, suggesting antigen drive.

There are 21 residues in the CDR3. The J segment lost 0 bases and the V segment lost 0 bases, leaving 14 bases of the junction unmatched. CDR1 and CDR2 (germline): SGDLS, YYNGEE. The table came from immunoSEQ multiplex PCR; TCRdb's copy has only in-frame clones and leaves some out. The sample lists tens of thousands of clones, 85% to 90% occurring once. Comment on this clone: Its antigen is not identified.

The receptor was derived from a human donor who received a combined kidney and bone marrow transplant. Specimen: CD4+ T cells from blood, collected before the transplant. The chain recombines TRBV9 with TRBJ2-6; 8 nucleotides match TRBD2. The CDR3 coding sequence is TGTGCCAGCAGCGTAGGAGAACGGGGGACTAGACCCTTCTCTGGGGCCAACGTCCTGACTTTC. Encoded protein: CASSVGERGTRPFSGANVLTF.